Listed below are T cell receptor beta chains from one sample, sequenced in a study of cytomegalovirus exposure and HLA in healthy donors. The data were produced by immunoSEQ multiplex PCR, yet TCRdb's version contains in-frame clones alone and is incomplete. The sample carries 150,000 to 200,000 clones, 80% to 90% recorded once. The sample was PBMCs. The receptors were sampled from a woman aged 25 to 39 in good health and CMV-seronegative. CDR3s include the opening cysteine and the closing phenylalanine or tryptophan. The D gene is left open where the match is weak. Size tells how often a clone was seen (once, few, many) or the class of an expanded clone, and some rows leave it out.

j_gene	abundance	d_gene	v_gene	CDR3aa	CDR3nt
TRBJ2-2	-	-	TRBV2	CASSEAVPLLTSRHGELFF	TGTGCCAGCAGTGAAGCTGTCCCTCTACTCACCTCACGACACGGGGAGCTGTTTTTT
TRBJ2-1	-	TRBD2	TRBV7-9	CASSLFSGGIGYNEQFF	TGTGCCAGCAGCTTATTTAGCGGGGGAATCGGGTACAATGAGCAGTTCTTC
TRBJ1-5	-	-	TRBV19	CASSIARGGQPQHF	TGTGCCAGTAGTATTGCAAGGGGTGGTCAGCCCCAGCATTTT
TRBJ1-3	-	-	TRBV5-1	CASSLNNYSGNTIYF	TGCGCCAGCAGCTTAAACAACTACTCTGGAAACACCATATATTTT
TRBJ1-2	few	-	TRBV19	CASSMGAFNYGYTF	TGTGCCAGTAGTATGGGAGCCTTCAACTATGGCTACACCTTC
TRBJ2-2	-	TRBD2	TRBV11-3	CASSLVLAGTTRELFF	TGTGCCAGCAGCTTAGTTCTAGCGGGGACAACTCGGGAGCTGTTTTTT
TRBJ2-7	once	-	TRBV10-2	CASSEVTFAYEQYF	TGCGCCAGCAGTGAGGTGACATTCGCCTACGAGCAGTACTTC
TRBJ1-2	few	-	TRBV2	CASSEQGSSYGYTF	TGTGCCAGCAGTGAACAGGGGTCGTCCTATGGCTACACCTTC
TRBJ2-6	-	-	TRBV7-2	CASSLRASRAGANVLTF	TGTGCCAGCAGCTTAAGGGCGAGCAGGGCTGGGGCCAACGTCCTGACTTTC
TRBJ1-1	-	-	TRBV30	CAWIGLHLGTEAFF	TGTGCCTGGATCGGACTACACTTGGGGACTGAAGCTTTCTTT
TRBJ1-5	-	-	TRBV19	CASSTTPPRGQPQHF	TGTGCCAGTAGTACAACCCCGCCTCGCGGGCAGCCCCAGCATTTT
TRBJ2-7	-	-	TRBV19	CASSPSRDTFYEQYF	TGTGCCAGTAGTCCATCCCGGGACACCTTCTACGAGCAGTACTTC
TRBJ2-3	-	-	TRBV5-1	CASSLPKAGTDTQYF	TGCGCCAGCAGCTTGCCCAAAGCGGGCACAGATACGCAGTATTTT
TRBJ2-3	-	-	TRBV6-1	CASSAGSSTDTQYF	TGTGCCAGCAGTGCCGGGAGTAGCACAGATACGCAGTATTTT
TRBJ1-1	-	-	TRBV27	CACARAGLSNTEAFF	TGTGCCTGCGCTCGGGCCGGACTCTCGAACACTGAAGCTTTCTTT
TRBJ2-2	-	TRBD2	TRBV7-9	CASSLDSGGNTGELFF	TGTGCCAGCAGCTTAGACAGCGGGGGGAACACCGGGGAGCTGTTTTTT
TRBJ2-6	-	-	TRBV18	CASSRGVPDGANVLTF	TGTGCCAGCTCACGGGGAGTCCCAGACGGGGCCAACGTCCTGACTTTC
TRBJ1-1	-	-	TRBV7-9	CASSLGQEDEAFF	TGTGCCAGCAGCTTAGGACAGGAAGACGAAGCTTTCTTT
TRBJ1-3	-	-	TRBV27	CASSSSWASGNTIYF	TGTGCCAGCAGTTCCTCCTGGGCCTCGGGAAACACCATATATTTT
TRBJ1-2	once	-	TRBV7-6	CASSPSGAYGYTF	TGTGCCAGCAGCCCCTCAGGGGCCTATGGCTACACCTTC
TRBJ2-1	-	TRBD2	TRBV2	CASSRTSGGAVYNEQFF	TGTGCCAGCAGTAGGACTAGCGGGGGGGCCGTCTACAATGAGCAGTTCTTC
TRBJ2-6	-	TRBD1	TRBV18	CASSPRQGAGANVLTF	TGTGCCAGCTCACCACGGCAGGGGGCTGGGGCCAACGTCCTGACTTTC
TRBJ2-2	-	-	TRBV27	CASSLLGRSNTGELFF	TGTGCCAGCAGTTTACTAGGAAGGTCGAACACCGGGGAGCTGTTTTTT
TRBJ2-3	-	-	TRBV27	CASSPRGANTQYF	TGTGCCAGCAGTCCCCGGGGGGCAAATACGCAGTATTTT
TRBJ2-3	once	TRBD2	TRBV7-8	CASSLAVSGLAGGTDTQYF	TGTGCCAGCAGCTTAGCCGTCAGCGGGTTAGCGGGGGGGACAGATACGCAGTATTTT
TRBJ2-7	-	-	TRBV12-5	CASGLDRLTYEQYF	TGTGCTAGTGGTTTGGACAGGCTTACCTACGAGCAGTACTTC